This is a list of T cell receptor beta chains from one sample in a study of T cell repertoires in cytomegalovirus infection. TCRdb redid the calling of the reads with MiXCR, one entry per CDR3 protein. The sample consists of 76,000 or so distinct CDR3 sequences, more than 3% of them appearing once. Sequencing used PBMCs. The receptor set was obtained from a human donor in good health (CMV status not recorded). Some clones in this sample may be carry-over from other donors' samples. Each CDR3 is given with its conserved first and last residue. A D gene is named only where the DNA matches it firmly. Some rows have no size entry. The others give once, few or many, or a class for an expanded clone.

clone size	V gene	J gene	D gene	CDR3 protein	CDR3 DNA
many	TRBV10-3	TRBJ2-7	.	CAISTAGEANEQYF	TGTGCCATCAGTACGGCAGGGGAGGCAAACGAGCAGTACTTC
many	TRBV7-2	TRBJ2-7	TRBD2	CASSRSGGASYEQYF	TGTGCCAGCAGCCGGAGCGGGGGGGCCTCCTACGAGCAGTACTTC
many	TRBV7-8	TRBJ1-5	TRBD1	CASSRSDRDGQPQHF	TGTGCCAGCAGCCGTTCAGACAGGGACGGTCAGCCCCAGCATTTT
many	TRBV18	TRBJ1-5	.	CASSQGVLPQHF	TGTGCCAGCTCACAGGGGGTCCTGCCCCAGCATTTT
many	TRBV19	TRBJ2-3	TRBD1	CASRQGAADTQYF	TGTGCCAGTCGACAGGGGGCAGCGGATACGCAGTATTTT
.	TRBV7-8	TRBJ2-2	TRBD1	CASSLASRGGNPGELFF	TGTGCCAGCAGCTTAGCATCGAGAGGGGGCAACCCCGGTGAGCTGTTTTTT
many	TRBV7-6	TRBJ2-3	TRBD2	CASSLGLATDTQYF	TGTGCCAGCAGCTTGGGACTAGCGACAGATACGCAGTATTTT
many	TRBV6-2/TRBV6-3	TRBJ2-3	.	CASSKADLYTQYF	TGTGCCAGCAGTAAAGCGGACTTGTATACGCAGTATTTT
.	TRBV4-3	TRBJ2-3	.	CASSQQIQLGLADTQYF	TGCGCCAGCAGCCAGCAGATTCAGTTGGGACTTGCAGATACGCAGTATTTT
.	TRBV29-1	TRBJ1-2	.	CSVERGDYGYTF	TGCAGCGTTGAAAGAGGGGACTATGGCTACACCTTC
many	TRBV11-2	TRBJ2-1	TRBD1	CASSAFWTGGDNEQFF	TGTGCCAGCAGCGCATTTTGGACAGGAGGAGACAATGAGCAGTTCTTC
many	TRBV7-6	TRBJ2-1	TRBD2	CASSLDGTSGGVSAF	TGTGCCAGCAGCTTAGATGGGACTAGCGGGGGGGTCTCCGCCTTC
many	TRBV5-6	TRBJ1-3	.	CASSLGIIGFSGNTIYF	TGTGCCAGCAGCTTGGGCATCATCGGATTCTCTGGAAACACCATATATTTT
many	TRBV20-1	TRBJ1-1	.	CIPLNTEAFF	TGCATCCCTTTGAACACTGAAGCTTTCTTT
many	TRBV10-3	TRBJ1-2	TRBD1	CAISLDRASGYTF	TGTGCCATCAGTCTGGACAGGGCTTCGGGCTACACCTTC
many	TRBV7-9	TRBJ1-2	TRBD1	CASSLADRVMAGYTF	TGTGCCAGCAGCTTAGCGGACAGGGTCATGGCTGGCTACACCTTC
many	TRBV19	TRBJ1-2	.	CASSQDRVRASYGYTF	TGTGCCAGTAGCCAGGACCGGGTTAGGGCTTCCTATGGCTACACCTTC
many	TRBV20-1	TRBJ2-3	.	CSATEDTQYF	TGCAGTGCTACGGAAGATACGCAGTATTTT
many	TRBV28	TRBJ1-3	.	CASSLPKGAGNTIYF	TGTGCCAGCAGTCTCCCAAAGGGCGCGGGAAACACCATATATTTT
many	TRBV10-3	TRBJ2-1	.	CAISRRSSVNSYNEQFF	TGTGCCATCAGCCGAAGGTCTAGCGTAAACTCCTACAATGAGCAGTTCTTC
many	TRBV30	TRBJ2-1	.	CAWSTIPGYNEQFF	TGTGCCTGGAGTACTATACCCGGATACAATGAGCAGTTCTTC
many	TRBV6-1	TRBJ1-1	.	CASRGGQDTEAFF	TGTGCCAGCAGAGGAGGGCAGGACACTGAAGCTTTCTTT
many	TRBV5-1	TRBJ1-1	.	CASSFRDGFTEAFF	TGCGCCAGCAGCTTCAGGGATGGGTTCACTGAAGCTTTCTTT
many	TRBV7-8	TRBJ2-5	.	CASSLPRLKAETQYF	TGTGCCAGCAGCTTACCTCGCCTGAAAGCGGAGACCCAGTACTTC
many	TRBV20-1	TRBJ2-7	.	CRTQTDYDEQYF	TGCAGGACCCAGACAGATTATGACGAGCAGTACTTC
many	TRBV7-2	TRBJ2-1	TRBD2	CASSPTGTSYKQFF	TGTGCCAGCAGCCCCACCGGGACTAGCTACAAGCAGTTCTTC
many	TRBV7-2	TRBJ2-7	TRBD2	CASSLRDTGASGGVDEQYF	TGTGCCAGCAGCCTACGGGACACCGGGGCTAGCGGGGGGGTCGACGAGCAGTACTTC
many	TRBV7-2	TRBJ1-1	.	CASSLTWVRITEAFF	TGTGCCAGCAGCTTAACTTGGGTCCGAATTACTGAAGCTTTCTTT
.	TRBV28	TRBJ2-3	.	CASSLFTRGTDTQYF	TGTGCCAGCAGTTTATTTACACGGGGGACAGATACGCAGTATTTT
many	TRBV6-6	TRBJ1-5	.	CASTPGQTQPQHF	TGTGCCAGCACCCCCGGGCAGACGCAGCCCCAGCATTTT
many	TRBV20-1	TRBJ1-2	.	CSARDRILDYGYTF	TGCAGTGCTAGAGACAGGATTCTGGACTATGGCTACACCTTC
many	TRBV18	TRBJ2-7	.	CASSPPGHPYEQYF	TGTGCCAGCTCACCCCCGGGACACCCCTACGAGCAGTACTTC
few	TRBV12-3/TRBV12-4	TRBJ1-5	.	CASSLQGYQPQHF	TGTGCCAGCAGTTTACAGGGATATCAGCCCCAGCATTTT
few	TRBV18	TRBJ2-7	TRBD1	CASSLRRDSAGYEQYF	TGTGCCAGCTCACTGCGCCGGGACAGTGCCGGCTACGAGCAGTACTTC
many	TRBV6-2/TRBV6-3	TRBJ1-5	TRBD1	CASSPGTGGSQPQHF	TGTGCCAGCAGTCCCGGGACAGGGGGCAGTCAGCCCCAGCATTTT
many	TRBV27	TRBJ1-6	TRBD1	CASRSGQVLDYNSPLHF	TGTGCCAGCAGGAGCGGACAGGTTTTGGACTATAATTCACCCCTCCACTTT
many	TRBV12-3/TRBV12-4	TRBJ2-1	.	CASSSLLPGNEQFF	TGTGCCAGCAGTTCCTTGCTCCCCGGGAATGAGCAGTTCTTC
many	TRBV28	TRBJ1-6	TRBD1	CASSEGRGQYNSPLHF	TGTGCCAGCAGTGAGGGAAGGGGACAGTATAATTCACCCCTCCACTTT
many	TRBV6-5	TRBJ2-2	.	CASSRTPRDTGELFF	TGTGCCAGCAGTCGGACACCTAGGGACACCGGGGAGCTGTTTTTT
many	TRBV7-4	TRBJ1-1	.	CASRPSWGRLFMNTEAFF	TGTGCCAGCAGACCGTCGTGGGGCCGGCTTTTCATGAACACTGAAGCTTTCTTT
many	TRBV6-2/TRBV6-3	TRBJ1-5	.	CASSYRRLLGQPQHF	TGTGCCAGCAGTTACCGCCGGCTCTTGGGTCAGCCCCAGCATTTT
many	TRBV28	TRBJ1-1	TRBD1	CASSSLGTASMNTEAFF	TGTGCCAGCAGCTCCCTCGGGACAGCATCCATGAACACTGAAGCTTTCTTT
many	TRBV6-5	TRBJ2-3	TRBD2	CASSYLLSGDRTDTQYF	TGTGCCAGCAGTTACCTCCTTAGCGGGGACCGCACAGATACGCAGTATTTT
many	TRBV6-1	TRBJ2-3	TRBD1	CASSRLTGGRTDTQYF	TGTGCCAGCAGTAGATTGACAGGGGGTCGCACAGATACGCAGTATTTT
many	TRBV27	TRBJ1-1	TRBD1	CASSRGGYTEAFF	TGTGCCAGCAGCAGGGGGGGCTACACTGAAGCTTTCTTT
many	TRBV2	TRBJ1-4	.	CASSVRKSEKLFF	TGTGCCAGCAGTGTCAGGAAGTCTGAAAAACTGTTTTTT
many	TRBV23-1	TRBJ1-5	.	CALYNQPQHF	TGCGCCCTCTACAATCAGCCCCAGCATTTT
many	TRBV7-2	TRBJ1-5	.	CASSSPQGGQPQHF	TGTGCCAGCAGCTCCCCCCAGGGTGGTCAGCCCCAGCATTTT
many	TRBV3-1	TRBJ1-1	TRBD1	CASSPFWTGANTEAFF	TGTGCCAGCAGCCCTTTTTGGACAGGGGCGAACACTGAAGCTTTCTTT
many	TRBV19	TRBJ1-5	.	CASSIGQGIGGNQPQHF	TGTGCCAGTAGTATTGGGCAGGGAATAGGAGGCAATCAGCCCCAGCATTTT